This T cell receptor (beta chain) stems from a study of cytomegalovirus exposure and HLA in healthy donors (dated 2017 in TCRdb). About the study as a whole: An earlier analysis of under 600 of the donors reported more than 250 Gb of sequence data and some 100 million unique TCR beta sequences from 190 million or so T cells. Every repertoire in the discovery cohort had been generated on one and the same sequencing platform. Rather than drawing on any new phenotypic data, the later analysis identified candidate immune exposures from TCR beta sequences and the way those sequences occurred across donors. The study used immunosequencing to profile the T cell repertoires of approximately 690 subjects and linked those repertoires to cytomegalovirus serostatus. Roughly 5 DR-DQ haplotypes were handled as single units for association and clustering because linkage in the cohort was strong. The aim of the study was to test whether cataloging public T cell receptors could identify signatures of past pathogen exposure. Alongside the repertoire data, information on donor age, sex, ethnicity and CMV serostatus was compiled. To decide whether each TCR beta V gene segment behaved as functional or pseudogenic, an earlier analysis of some 540 of the donors relied on high-throughput TCR beta sequencing. Of the 398 genotyped donors, approximately 83% fell in the genetic ancestry cluster associated with self-reported Caucasian donors. In addition to the first cohort of 666 subjects, a separate validation cohort of about 120 different subjects was used. To study patterns of TCR occurrence, a later analysis re-analyzed previously published TCR beta repertoires from around 700 donors and added high-resolution HLA genotyping. About 330 gigabases of sequencing data and 70 million to 95 million unique TCR sequences made up an early release that covered approximately 650 HLA-typed donors. The number of donors typed differed by locus, with about 620-630 for A, B, C, DRB1 and DQB1, approximately 500 for DQA1, 606 for DPA1, and 472 for DPB1. Among some 410 genotyped donors of the cohort, an average of around 250,000 unique TCR beta nucleotide sequences was sequenced per donor, of which approximately 18% were non-productive. HLA typing covered class I and class II loci at four-digit resolution. A later genetic analysis used genome-wide SNP genotypes for 398 of the 666 donors, treating that subset as a discovery cohort. High-throughput TCR immunosequencing, statistical association of individual TCRs with disease status, and machine learning were combined to predict cytomegalovirus infection status.

In total, more than 500 healthy bone marrow donors made up the cohort. At the time of sampling, all cohort members were nominally healthy, though unrecorded immune exposures were likely present. The donor tested CMV seropositive, placing the donor among the 289 seropositive members of the cohort. A peripheral blood sample was collected from each donor, and TCR beta sequencing was performed on peripheral blood mononuclear cells. Genomic DNA extraction from the blood cell samples was performed with the Qiagen DNeasy Blood Extraction Kit. Paper-wide results and their limitations: A further reported finding was that TCR beta sequences accurately predicted the HLA-A and HLA-B alleles for most subjects in the first cohort. Because HLA typing was unavailable for some donors at each locus, only the typed subset was used in association tests. In a later analysis, TCR association rates were found to vary across HLA loci, with the most associated TCRs seen for DRB1 alleles and the fewest for HLA-C alleles. Immune exposure information for the cohort was limited to CMV serostatus. Compared with the approximately 670-donor mean, donors in an Asian-associated ancestry cluster had fewer N-insertions in productive TCRs, according to a later genetic analysis. A group of highly shared sequence variants was considered likely to be a technical artifact of the sequencing pipeline. Correlated functional status among segregating V segments might be attributable to linkage disequilibrium, but an unknown experimental factor could not be ruled out. The presence/absence analyses assumed that sequencing depth was roughly uniform across donors, and that assumption may not be true. In vitro tests confirmed that a few of the cytomegalovirus-associated TCR beta chains recognize cytomegalovirus antigens. The authors suggested that the approach could potentially be generalized to other disease states and immunological phenotypes. Most TCR sequences were seen in very few donors, while some public TCRs were found in many individuals. Around 16 rarely observed V segments, including chromosome 9 orphons, were excluded from the earlier analysis of some 590 of the donors because counts were too low. In an earlier analysis of some 550 of the donors, most TCR beta V segments were observed in productive rearrangements about 90% or about 30% of the time, broadly matching IMGT annotations. V-gene and J-gene trimming of TCR beta chains was associated with a missense DCLRE1C variant in a later genetic analysis, and the association was replicated in an independent cohort. A later analysis associated some 17,000 TCR beta sequences with specific HLA alleles at a false discovery rate of 0.05. The classifier was reported to diagnose cytomegalovirus status with high specificity and sensitivity in both the original and validation cohorts. A total of 164 TCR beta chains were listed by the study as associated with cytomegalovirus. In a later analysis, most CMV-associated TCR beta chains were found to appear HLA-restricted, with HLA associations seemingly driven largely by CMV exposure. This cohort had only TCR beta chains sequenced, and the lack of alpha or paired-chain data limited which features could be detected. Compared with equally common non-associated chains, HLA-associated TCR beta chains in a later analysis were more clonally expanded and had lower generation probabilities. A later analysis reported that several top co-occurrence clusters appeared linked to parvovirus B19, influenza, CMV and Epstein-Barr virus. When HLA alleles, especially DR and DQ, strongly co-occurred, TCR associations were difficult to assign to individual alleles.

Libraries were constructed by the immunoSEQ multiplex PCR assay. For the multiplex PCR, a mixture combining 60 forward primers for TCR Vbeta segments and 13 reverse primers for TCR Jbeta segments was used. The CDR3 region of rearranged TCR beta genes was amplified from genomic DNA by a multiplex PCR assay. The Illumina HiSeq System was used to sequence the amplified TCR beta libraries as 87-base-pair reads. From the authors' description of their analysis: A later analysis tallied roughly 76 million unique TCR beta chains across the 550 to 850 repertoires, and around 10 million of those chains were shared by two or more donors. Raw reads were error-corrected and collapsed into unique sequences with a nearest-neighbor algorithm that merged closely related sequences to remove PCR and sequencing errors. V, D and J gene segments were assigned by aligning CDR3 sequences to IMGT reference sequences. For a sequence to be retained, a match of at least six nucleotides was required to both a V gene segment and a J gene segment. A rearrangement was called productive if the CDR3 had no stop codons and remained in frame with V and J, and every other rearrangement was called non-productive. Following IMGT convention, CDR3 was defined as the stretch from the second conserved V-encoded cysteine up to the conserved J-encoded phenylalanine. The earlier analysis of about 640 of the donors excluded any sequence lacking an unambiguous match to a single V gene segment. In an earlier analysis of about 590 of the donors, a V segment was called functional when productive rearrangements were above 56.7%, and segregating when the standard deviation between donors exceeded 5%. To diagnose cytomegalovirus status from the catalog of TCR beta chain sequences, a statistical classification framework was built. V and J gene assignment, in a later analysis, came from comparing TCR nucleotide sequences with IMGT/GENE-DB human TR gene sequences. Using the TCRdist pipeline, a later analysis assigned CDR3 sequences along with most-parsimonious VDJ recombination scenarios. A later analysis defined each TCR beta chain by its CDR3 amino acid sequence plus V-gene family, and excluded reads lacking a unique V-gene family. A later analysis removed 592 highly shared, low-generation-probability nucleotide sequences to deal with suspected cross-contamination and a sequencing artifact. In a later analysis, a clonal expansion index was calculated for each public chain from normalized within-repertoire ranks of inferred template counts. In a later analysis, generation probabilities were computed with a VDJ recombination model fitted to out-of-frame rearrangements, and the resulting probabilities were checked against IGoR. A later analysis scored TCR-TCR, TCR-HLA and TCR-CMV co-occurrence with hypergeometric tests, applying a repertoire-size bias correction to TCR pairs. False discovery rates were estimated in a later analysis by permuting HLA or CMV assignments 20 times. A later analysis grouped co-occurring TCRs with DBSCAN, adding TCRdist sequence similarity when clustering within HLA-allele-positive subsets. Co-occurrence clustering excluded repertoires with fewer than 30,000 or more than 120,000 public chains, plus five with anomalous nucleotide sharing. TCRdb's version of the immuneACCESS table is confined to in-frame rearrangements and falls short of the full clone set. An unresolved V gene accounts for under half of the shortfall where checked; the remainder is of unknown origin. V, J and clone size reflect that table, while D and trimming were determined from the DNA. The sample table lists approximately 80,000 clones, 65% to 85% of them with a count of one. Roughly 16% of the sample comes from the top ten.

This clone showed up just a few times. No cognate antigen has been identified for it. Base qualities are not recorded, but no much larger clone differs from it by a single base. This TCR was sampled from a woman aged 40 to 50 in good health and CMV-seropositive. The sequencing sample was made of PBMCs.

CDR3 sequence: CASTTGGFTEAFF. In nucleotide form, the sequence is TGTGCCAGCACGACAGGGGGATTCACTGAAGCTTTCTTT. The rearrangement combines TRBV6-1 with TRBJ1-1, with 9 bases in between that match TRBD1. CDR1 and CDR2 (MNHNS, SASEGT) derive from the germline V gene. Here V drops 7 bases and J drops 4 bases, and the junction holds 4 bases not matched to any gene. The CDR3 numbers 13 residues from cysteine through phenylalanine. CDR3 DNA is the only sequence kept; it has 39 bases, read in frame from the first base.